The clone carrying this T cell receptor beta chain was picked up many times. No antigen is known for it. These data come from a study of Graves' ophthalmopathy and Graves' hyperthyroidism. The study, taken as a whole, reports: The blood repertoire also included most expanded thyroid clonotypes above 0.001 frequency. A classifier, a 13-signature model, separated ophthalmopathy from stable hyperthyroidism with more than 85% sensitivity and roughly 80% specificity.

The CDR3 is 14 residues long. CDR1 is MNHEY and CDR2 is SVGAGI in the germline V gene. V gave up 4 bases and J gave up 4 bases; unmatched junction bases: 4. Ineligible for inclusion were patients with other autoimmune diseases, uncontrolled infections, pregnancy or lactation. A diagnosis was made from clinical symptoms together with serum thyroxine, TRAb, thyroid ultrasound and orbital computed tomography. Amplification from RNA transcripts yielded the TCR beta CDR3 regions. After a first-round RT-PCR with HTBI primers, a second-round multiplex PCR was run. TCRdb redid the calling of the multiplex PCR reads with MiXCR, one entry per CDR3 protein. This table holds roughly 500,000 distinct CDR3 sequences, approximately 15% found once.

The chain links TRBV6-5 to TRBJ2-7, with TRBD1 identical over 10 bases. The TCR originated in a woman younger than 45 with Graves' ophthalmopathy. The sequenced sample was blood. CDR3 coding DNA: TGTGCCAGCAGTTGGGGACAGGGGCCTTACGAGCAGTACTTC. Protein sequence: CASSWGQGPYEQYF.